This is a list of T cell receptor beta chains from one sample in a study of cytomegalovirus exposure and HLA in healthy donors. TCRdb's table, derived via immunoSEQ multiplex PCR, lists solely in-frame clones and lacks some. The sample lists approximately 150,000 clones, about 77% seen once, with about 1.7% in the top ten. Sequenced: PBMCs. Receptors originate from a female donor in good health and CMV-seronegative. The CDR3 runs from the conserved cysteine through the conserved F or W. D genes are given only for firm matches. The size of a clone is reported for some rows only, either as once, few or many, or as a class for expanded clones.

clone size: .
J gene: TRBJ2-7
D gene: TRBD1
V gene: TRBV28
CDR3 protein: CASSFQGAREQYF
CDR3 DNA: TGTGCCAGCAGTTTTCAGGGGGCACGCGAGCAGTACTTC

clone size: once
J gene: TRBJ2-5
D gene: .
V gene: TRBV5-1
CDR3 protein: CASSPRPGEETQYF
CDR3 DNA: TGCGCCAGCAGCCCCCGGCCAGGGGAAGAGACCCAGTACTTC

clone size: .
J gene: TRBJ1-3
D gene: .
V gene: TRBV10-3
CDR3 protein: CAISNRDGNTIYF
CDR3 DNA: TGTGCCATCAGTAACAGGGATGGAAACACCATATATTTT

clone size: few
J gene: TRBJ1-2
D gene: TRBD1
V gene: TRBV7-9
CDR3 protein: CASSSGRDRSWDYGYTF
CDR3 DNA: TGTGCCAGCAGCTCGGGCCGGGACAGATCATGGGACTATGGCTACACCTTC

clone size: once
J gene: TRBJ2-7
D gene: .
V gene: TRBV7-3
CDR3 protein: CASSYTPGLGLIYEQYF
CDR3 DNA: TGTGCCAGCAGTTACACCCCGGGGCTGGGACTTATTTACGAGCAGTACTTC

clone size: few
J gene: TRBJ1-2
D gene: .
V gene: TRBV5-1
CDR3 protein: CASSSVLLGSPLNGYTF
CDR3 DNA: TGCGCCAGCAGCTCCGTCTTACTAGGGTCCCCTTTGAATGGCTACACCTTC

clone size: .
J gene: TRBJ1-1
D gene: TRBD1
V gene: TRBV5-6
CDR3 protein: CASRIQGHSEAFF
CDR3 DNA: TGTGCCAGCAGGATACAGGGGCACTCTGAAGCTTTCTTT

clone size: few
J gene: TRBJ1-5
D gene: .
V gene: TRBV30
CDR3 protein: CAWSLGGGSNQPQHF
CDR3 DNA: TGTGCCTGGTCATTGGGCGGGGGTAGCAATCAGCCCCAGCATTTT

clone size: .
J gene: TRBJ1-2
D gene: TRBD1
V gene: TRBV6-1
CDR3 protein: CASTRQGAIDYGYTF
CDR3 DNA: TGTGCCAGCACCAGACAGGGGGCTATCGACTATGGCTACACCTTC

clone size: .
J gene: TRBJ2-7
D gene: .
V gene: TRBV30
CDR3 protein: CAWSVVKGVGEQYF
CDR3 DNA: TGTGCCTGGAGTGTAGTCAAGGGAGTGGGCGAGCAGTACTTC

clone size: .
J gene: TRBJ2-7
D gene: .
V gene: TRBV18
CDR3 protein: CASSPQSSYEQYF
CDR3 DNA: TGTGCCAGCTCACCACAGAGCTCCTACGAGCAGTACTTC

clone size: .
J gene: TRBJ1-1
D gene: .
V gene: TRBV6-4
CDR3 protein: CASSLEGGQATEAFF
CDR3 DNA: TGTGCCAGCAGCCTGGAGGGGGGGCAGGCGACGGAAGCTTTCTTT

clone size: .
J gene: TRBJ2-7
D gene: .
V gene: TRBV7-9
CDR3 protein: CASSLGGPLEQYF
CDR3 DNA: TGTGCCAGCAGCTTGGGAGGACCCCTCGAGCAGTACTTC

clone size: .
J gene: TRBJ1-3
D gene: .
V gene: TRBV13
CDR3 protein: CASEGQSVPGNTIYF
CDR3 DNA: TGTGCCAGCGAGGGACAAAGTGTCCCAGGAAACACCATATATTTT

clone size: .
J gene: TRBJ2-3
D gene: TRBD2
V gene: TRBV29-1
CDR3 protein: CSVPTSGGRWDTQYF
CDR3 DNA: TGCAGCGTCCCCACTAGCGGGGGACGTTGGGATACGCAGTATTTT

clone size: .
J gene: TRBJ1-2
D gene: .
V gene: TRBV4-1
CDR3 protein: CASSPPGQGYGYTF
CDR3 DNA: TGCGCCAGCAGCCCACCCGGTCAGGGGTATGGCTACACCTTC

clone size: .
J gene: TRBJ1-2
D gene: .
V gene: TRBV4-1
CDR3 protein: CASSRGPIGREDYGYTF
CDR3 DNA: TGCGCCAGCAGCCGGGGGCCAATCGGCAGGGAAGACTATGGCTACACCTTC

clone size: .
J gene: TRBJ2-1
D gene: .
V gene: TRBV6-5
CDR3 protein: CASSYDTDNEQFF
CDR3 DNA: TGTGCCAGCAGTTACGACACTGACAATGAGCAGTTCTTC

clone size: .
J gene: TRBJ1-5
D gene: TRBD1
V gene: TRBV4-2
CDR3 protein: CASSQDGQDNQPQHF
CDR3 DNA: TGTGCCAGCAGCCAAGATGGACAGGACAATCAGCCCCAGCATTTT

clone size: once
J gene: TRBJ2-2
D gene: .
V gene: TRBV7-2
CDR3 protein: CASSLSYNTGELFF
CDR3 DNA: TGTGCCAGCAGCTTATCTTATAACACCGGGGAGCTGTTTTTT

clone size: .
J gene: TRBJ1-2
D gene: TRBD1
V gene: TRBV19
CDR3 protein: CASRLTGGIYGYTF
CDR3 DNA: TGTGCCAGTCGCCTGACAGGGGGGATCTATGGCTACACCTTC

clone size: few
J gene: TRBJ1-1
D gene: TRBD1
V gene: TRBV29-1
CDR3 protein: CSFGQGGNTEAFF
CDR3 DNA: TGCAGTTTCGGACAGGGAGGGAACACTGAAGCTTTCTTT

clone size: .
J gene: TRBJ1-5
D gene: .
V gene: TRBV18
CDR3 protein: CASSPVTVDSNQPQHF
CDR3 DNA: TGTGCCAGCTCACCAGTCACAGTTGATAGCAATCAGCCCCAGCATTTT

clone size: .
J gene: TRBJ2-5
D gene: TRBD1
V gene: TRBV10-3
CDR3 protein: CAISEGQGVETQYF
CDR3 DNA: TGTGCCATCAGTGAGGGACAGGGAGTCGAGACCCAGTACTTC

clone size: .
J gene: TRBJ1-1
D gene: .
V gene: TRBV13
CDR3 protein: CASSSDFEAFF
CDR3 DNA: TGTGCCAGCAGCTCAGACTTCGAAGCTTTCTTT

clone size: .
J gene: TRBJ2-7
D gene: TRBD1
V gene: TRBV10-3
CDR3 protein: CAISDSKPTGNPYEQYF
CDR3 DNA: TGTGCCATCAGTGATTCCAAACCGACAGGGAACCCCTACGAGCAGTACTTC

clone size: once
J gene: TRBJ1-5
D gene: .
V gene: TRBV6-1
CDR3 protein: CASRNSPGSSQPQHF
CDR3 DNA: TGTGCCAGCCGAAATTCCCCAGGTTCCAGCCAGCCCCAGCATTTT

clone size: .
J gene: TRBJ2-7
D gene: TRBD1
V gene: TRBV7-7
CDR3 protein: CASSQGPRTGGYEQYF
CDR3 DNA: TGTGCCAGCAGCCAGGGGCCACGGACAGGGGGATACGAGCAGTACTTC

clone size: few
J gene: TRBJ1-5
D gene: .
V gene: TRBV9
CDR3 protein: CASSVGDSNQPQHF
CDR3 DNA: TGTGCCAGCAGCGTAGGAGATAGCAATCAGCCCCAGCATTTT

clone size: .
J gene: TRBJ1-1
D gene: TRBD1
V gene: TRBV29-1
CDR3 protein: CSVGQGATEAFF
CDR3 DNA: TGCAGCGTGGGACAGGGGGCCACTGAAGCTTTCTTT

clone size: once
J gene: TRBJ1-4
D gene: .
V gene: TRBV6-5
CDR3 protein: CASSYRGATNEKLFF
CDR3 DNA: TGTGCCAGCAGTTACAGGGGTGCAACTAATGAAAAGCTGTTTTTT

clone size: .
J gene: TRBJ1-1
D gene: .
V gene: TRBV7-3
CDR3 protein: CASSFGRNTEAFF
CDR3 DNA: TGTGCCAGCAGCTTTGGGCGGAACACTGAAGCTTTCTTT

clone size: .
J gene: TRBJ1-2
D gene: TRBD1
V gene: TRBV9
CDR3 protein: CASSVDRGGLNYGYTF
CDR3 DNA: TGTGCCAGCAGCGTAGACAGGGGGGGACTTAACTATGGCTACACCTTC

clone size: .
J gene: TRBJ2-1
D gene: TRBD2
V gene: TRBV30
CDR3 protein: CAWGTSGRAAEQFF
CDR3 DNA: TGTGCCTGGGGGACTAGCGGGAGGGCCGCTGAGCAGTTCTTC

clone size: few
J gene: TRBJ2-5
D gene: TRBD1
V gene: TRBV25-1
CDR3 protein: CASSEYGTGLQETQYF
CDR3 DNA: TGTGCCAGCAGTGAATATGGGACAGGACTCCAAGAGACCCAGTACTTC

clone size: .
J gene: TRBJ1-2
D gene: .
V gene: TRBV7-9
CDR3 protein: CSSSSLRGKGGSYGYTF
CDR3 DNA: TGTTCCAGCAGCTCGCTGCGGGGGAAGGGAGGAAGCTATGGCTACACCTTC

clone size: .
J gene: TRBJ2-7
D gene: TRBD1
V gene: TRBV9
CDR3 protein: CASSAGQGGMGYEQYF
CDR3 DNA: TGTGCCAGCAGCGCGGGACAGGGGGGAATGGGTTACGAGCAGTACTTC

clone size: .
J gene: TRBJ2-5
D gene: .
V gene: TRBV10-1
CDR3 protein: CASSGGQAQETQYF
CDR3 DNA: TGCGCCAGCAGTGGTGGGCAGGCCCAAGAGACCCAGTACTTC

clone size: .
J gene: TRBJ1-2
D gene: .
V gene: TRBV28
CDR3 protein: CASSSLNYGYTF
CDR3 DNA: TGTGCCAGCAGTTCACTTAACTATGGCTACACCTTC

clone size: few
J gene: TRBJ1-1
D gene: TRBD1
V gene: TRBV5-1
CDR3 protein: CASSWPQGVGTEAFF
CDR3 DNA: TGCGCCAGCAGCTGGCCACAGGGGGTTGGCACTGAAGCTTTCTTT

clone size: few
J gene: TRBJ1-2
D gene: .
V gene: TRBV13
CDR3 protein: CASSAITGSTGYTF
CDR3 DNA: TGTGCCAGCAGCGCGATCACAGGGTCTACTGGCTACACCTTC

clone size: once
J gene: TRBJ2-7
D gene: TRBD1
V gene: TRBV5-8
CDR3 protein: CASSYFLTGSYEQYF
CDR3 DNA: TGTGCCAGCAGCTACTTCCTGACAGGGTCGTACGAGCAGTACTTC

clone size: .
J gene: TRBJ1-1
D gene: .
V gene: TRBV19
CDR3 protein: CASSIDRSGFVTEAFF
CDR3 DNA: TGTGCCAGTAGTATAGATAGGTCAGGGTTTGTCACTGAAGCTTTCTTT

clone size: .
J gene: TRBJ2-6
D gene: TRBD1
V gene: TRBV29-1
CDR3 protein: CSAIGQGMFGANVLTF
CDR3 DNA: TGCAGCGCTATCGGACAGGGAATGTTTGGGGCCAACGTCCTGACTTTC

clone size: few
J gene: TRBJ1-1
D gene: TRBD1
V gene: TRBV7-9
CDR3 protein: CASSLVDRRNTEAFF
CDR3 DNA: TGTGCCAGCAGCTTAGTGGACAGGAGGAACACTGAAGCTTTCTTT

clone size: once
J gene: TRBJ2-7
D gene: .
V gene: TRBV6-5
CDR3 protein: CASSVRATSSYEQYF
CDR3 DNA: TGTGCCAGCAGTGTCAGGGCCACAAGCTCCTACGAGCAGTACTTC

clone size: once
J gene: TRBJ2-1
D gene: TRBD2
V gene: TRBV30
CDR3 protein: CAWSYRTSGRANEQFF
CDR3 DNA: TGTGCCTGGAGTTACAGAACTAGCGGGAGGGCCAATGAGCAGTTCTTC

clone size: .
J gene: TRBJ1-2
D gene: .
V gene: TRBV7-9
CDR3 protein: CASSSTGANYGYTF
CDR3 DNA: TGTGCCAGCAGCTCCACAGGAGCTAACTATGGCTACACCTTC

clone size: .
J gene: TRBJ2-1
D gene: TRBD2
V gene: TRBV19
CDR3 protein: CASTGGNYNEQFF
CDR3 DNA: TGTGCCTCCACCGGGGGGAACTACAATGAGCAGTTCTTC

clone size: few
J gene: TRBJ1-2
D gene: .
V gene: TRBV20-1
CDR3 protein: CSAAGSYGYTF
CDR3 DNA: TGCAGTGCTGCCGGGAGCTATGGCTACACCTTC

clone size: .
J gene: TRBJ2-7
D gene: TRBD2
V gene: TRBV6-1
CDR3 protein: CASSKTSAYEQYF
CDR3 DNA: TGTGCCAGCAGTAAAACTAGCGCCTACGAGCAGTACTTC

clone size: .
J gene: TRBJ1-1
D gene: .
V gene: TRBV6-1
CDR3 protein: CASSPGGQGMRAFF
CDR3 DNA: TGTGCCAGCAGCCCCGGTGGGCAGGGGATGCGCGCTTTCTTT

clone size: .
J gene: TRBJ1-5
D gene: .
V gene: TRBV6-1
CDR3 protein: CASSEGEEGSQPQHF
CDR3 DNA: TGTGCCAGCAGTGAGGGGGAGGAAGGCAGTCAGCCCCAGCATTTT

clone size: .
J gene: TRBJ2-3
D gene: TRBD2
V gene: TRBV5-1
CDR3 protein: CASSAGGSYGDTQYF
CDR3 DNA: TGCGCCAGCAGCGCGGGGGGTAGCTACGGAGATACGCAGTATTTT

clone size: .
J gene: TRBJ2-7
D gene: TRBD2
V gene: TRBV5-1
CDR3 protein: CASSFSGEGGEQYF
CDR3 DNA: TGCGCCAGCAGCTTTAGCGGGGAGGGCGGCGAGCAGTACTTC

clone size: once
J gene: TRBJ2-2
D gene: TRBD1
V gene: TRBV7-6
CDR3 protein: CASSTGGWTGELFF
CDR3 DNA: TGTGCCAGCAGCACAGGGGGATGGACCGGGGAGCTGTTTTTT

clone size: .
J gene: TRBJ1-1
D gene: TRBD1
V gene: TRBV2
CDR3 protein: CASSDRGIGEAFF
CDR3 DNA: TGTGCCAGCTCGGACAGGGGGATTGGTGAAGCTTTCTTT